The sequence of this T cell receptor (beta chain) was determined in a study of neoadjuvant anti-PD-1 for oral cavity cancer. Produced via immunoSEQ multiplex PCR; TCRdb's table is partial and in-frame only. The sample comprises approximately 43,000 clones, approximately 80% of which are singletons, and around 5.1% rests with the top ten. This CDR3 spans 14 amino acids. With 4 bases removed from V and 7 bases from J, the gap between germline ends came to 13 bases. Germline loops: CDR1 LNHDA, CDR2 SQIVND (reference sequence). Noted time point: after neoadjuvant nivolumab, at surgical resection. This clone was recorded at least ten times.

The sequence came from a person aged 40 to 85 with oral cavity squamous cell carcinoma. Here the sequenced sample was PBMCs, taken after nivolumab (anti-PD-1) treatment. The rearrangement uses TRBV19 and TRBJ1-4; D gene ambiguous. The chain's CDR3 is CASSRSDRSEKLFF. The CDR3, as DNA: TGTGCCAGTAGTAGATCAGATAGAAGTGAAAAACTGTTTTTT.